Presented here are 20 T cell receptor beta chains from one specimen sequenced in a study of T-cell reconstitution after alpha-beta-depleted transplantation in children. Researchers prepared the TCRbeta library using unique molecular identifiers, the study reports. TCRdb reanalysed the PCR reads using MiXCR and keeps one entry per CDR3 protein. In the table there are approximately 630,000 distinct CDR3 sequences, approximately 14% of which are singletons. The sample was PBMCs, taken before TCRalphabeta/CD19-depleted stem cell transplant. Receptor source: a girl aged 2-10 years with congenital amegakaryocytic thrombocytopenia, due to receive a stem cell transplant.

This clonotype has a count of ten or more. The chain uses TRBV4-1 and TRBJ1-1; D remains unclear. Trimming shortened V by 1 base and J by 5 bases, and 14 bases separated the two germline ends. CDR1 and CDR2 from the germline V gene are MGHRA and YSYEKL. The CDR3 has 15 amino acids. The CDR3 nucleotides are TGCGCCAGCAGCCAAGCGAGGGCTAGAGGGACTGAAGCTTTCTTT. It is translated as CASSQARARGTEAFF.

This clonotype was counted a few times. V usage is TRBV27 and J usage is TRBJ2-3; 7 bases agree with TRBD2. Trimming took 7 bases from V and 7 from J; bases not matched to a gene: 14. Germline V gene lookup returns CDR1 MNHEY and CDR2 SMNVEV (reference sequence). CDR3 length: 15 residues. The DNA for the CDR3 is TGTGCCAGCAAAGCCGGGACTAAGGAGGTGAATACGCAGTATTTT. It yields the protein CASKAGTKEVNTQYF.

The chain recombines TRBV20-1 with TRBJ1-5; no clear D. The CDR3 runs to 14 residues. Germline CDR1 is DFQATT and CDR2 is SNEGSKA (reference sequence). Deletions cut 0 bases from V and 7 bases from J, with 13 bases between. The CDR3, as DNA: TGCAGTGCTAGAGATCCCACCGGACTCCAGCCCCAGCATTTT. Its protein is CSARDPTGLQPQHF.

This clonotype was picked up many times. The rearrangement uses TRBV20-1 and TRBJ2-1; D is unclear. V lost 4 bases and J 2 bases, leaving 12 bases between the germline ends. Germline-derived CDR1 and CDR2 are DFQATT and SNEGSKA (reference sequence). This CDR3 comprises 14 residues. CDR3 sequence (DNA): TGCAGTGCTATTGGTGGTCCTACCTACAATGAGCAGTTCTTC. Translated: CSAIGGPTYNEQFF.

This clonotype has only a few counts. The rearrangement links TRBV7-9 to TRBJ2-3; D uncertain. With 3 bases removed from V and 4 bases from J, the gap between germline ends came to 11 bases. Germline CDR1 and CDR2: SEHNR and FQNEAQ (reference sequence). The CDR3 runs to 14 residues. CDR3 residues: CASSFLVGSDTQYF. The CDR3 nucleotides read TGTGCCAGCAGCTTTCTCGTCGGGTCAGATACGCAGTATTTT.

This clonotype was seen only a few times. J is TRBJ1-2 and V is TRBV6-1; no firm D call. The CDR3 has 13 amino acids. From germline, CDR1 is MNHNS and CDR2 SASEGT. V was shortened by 0 bases and J by 6 bases, with 8 bases between the two germline ends. As DNA, the CDR3 is TGTGCCAGCAGTGAAGCCGACGTGGATGGCTACACCTTC. Amino acids: CASSEADVDGYTF.

This clonotype was detected ten times or more. The chain has TRBV20-1 and TRBJ2-4, with D perhaps matching TRBD2 (6 bases). CDR3 length: 12 amino acids. Looked up from germline, CDR1 is DFQATT and CDR2 is SNEGSKA (reference sequence). V lost 4 bases to trimming and J lost 8 bases, with 12 bases between them. CDR3 in amino acids: CSATPREDIQYF. The CDR3 DNA reads TGCAGTGCTACTCCCAGGGAGGACATTCAGTACTTC.

The sample holds many counts of this clonotype. CDR3 protein: CASQGGGYIEQFF. For the CDR3, the DNA is TGTGCCAGCCAGGGGGGAGGGTATATTGAGCAGTTCTTC. The chain couples TRBV13 to TRBJ2-1; perhaps D is TRBD1 or TRBD2 (7 bases each). There are 13 residues in the CDR3. Germline CDR1 PRHDT, CDR2 FYEKMQ (reference sequence). Trimming pared 8 bases from V and 9 bases from J, leaving 17 bases between.

This sequence joins TRBV30 and TRBJ2-6; tentatively, D is TRBD1 or TRBD2 (5 bases each). There are 13 residues in the CDR3. Trimming stripped 8 bases from V and 12 bases from J, with 20 bases between. Looked up from germline, CDR1 is GTSNPN and CDR2 is SVGIG (reference sequence). The CDR3, as DNA: TGTGCCGGTCTAGGCGTCGAGGGGACCGTCCTGACTTTC. Residues: CAGLGVEGTVLTF.

Concerning this clonotype itself: Germline and junction disagree at one end, which may indicate a read error. The J gene is TRBJ2-7, the V gene TRBV20-1, with 10 bases fitting TRBD2. The CDR3 is 14 amino acids. Germline-derived CDR1 and CDR2 are DFQATT and SNEGSKA (reference sequence). The CDR3 reads CSARGTSGGYEQDF. The CDR3 bases are TGCAGTGCTAGAGGGACTAGCGGAGGATACGAGCAGGACTTC.

The chain carries TRBV5-1 and TRBJ2-2; 10 bases agree with TRBD2. This CDR3 comprises 15 residues. The V gene end was trimmed by 3 bases and the J gene end by 4 bases; junction bases not matched to a gene: 3. Germline CDR1 is SGHRS and CDR2 is YFSETQ. The chain's CDR3 is CASSSSGRPTGELFF. CDR3 bases: TGCGCCAGCAGCTCTAGCGGGAGACCCACCGGGGAGCTGTTTTTT. The whole variable domain, remainder taken from reference TRBV5-1 and TRBJ2-2, is KAGVTQTPRYLIKTRGQQVTLSCSPISGHRSVSWYQQTPGQGLQFLFEYFSETQRNKGNFPGRFSGRQFSNSRSEMNVSTLELGDSALYLCASSSSGRPTGELFFGEGSRLTVL.

Ten or more counts support this clonotype. This chain connects TRBV7-8 to TRBJ1-4; possibly TRBD1 for D (5 bases). V lost 5 bases and J lost 4, with 14 bases in between. There are 15 residues in the CDR3. Germline V gives CDR1 SGHVS, CDR2 FQNEAQ. The CDR3 coding sequence is TGTGCCAGCAGCCTACCGGGGACTGATAATGAAAAACTGTTTTTT. This translates into CASSLPGTDNEKLFF.

This clonotype was seen repeatedly, ten times or more. The CDR3 sequence: CSFLAEGYNEQFF. CDR3 coding DNA: TGCAGTTTCCTAGCGGAGGGGTACAATGAGCAGTTCTTC. The chain has TRBV20-1 and TRBJ2-1, with 7 bases lining up with TRBD2. Trimming at V came to 8 bases and at J to 4 bases, leaving 8 bases not matched to a gene. This CDR3 region has 13 residues. CDR1 and CDR2 (germline): DFQATT, SNEGSKA (reference sequence).

The sample holds many counts of this clonotype. The chain combines TRBV6-1 with TRBJ2-6; D may match TRBD1 or TRBD2 (5 bases each). The germline CDR1 and CDR2 sequences are MNHNS and SASEGT. This CDR3 is 18 amino acids long. V was shortened by 4 bases and J by 0 bases, with 16 bases between the two germline ends. The CDR3 reads CASSAGGGDSSGANVLTF. CDR3 bases: TGTGCCAGCAGTGCTGGGGGTGGGGATTCCTCTGGGGCCAACGTCCTGACTTTC.

The V gene is TRBV10-3, the J gene TRBJ1-2, with D unclear. Germline V gene data show CDR1 as ENHRY and CDR2 as SYGVKD. V was trimmed by 7 bases and J by 0 bases, leaving 9 bases between them. The CDR3 extends over 13 amino acids. CDR3 region: CAIKDGTNYGYTF. As DNA, the CDR3 is TGTGCCATCAAAGACGGCACTAACTATGGCTACACCTTC.

V is TRBV7-9 and J is TRBJ2-3; 11 positions agree with TRBD2. The CDR3 sequence is 16 residues long. The germline V gene encodes CDR1 SEHNR and CDR2 FQNEAQ (reference sequence). The V and J ends lost 5 bases and 10 bases, in that order; junction bases with no gene match: 14. Here the CDR3 DNA reads TGTGCCAGCAGCAACGAGCTAGCGGGAGGCGATATGGCGCAGTATTTT. Translation gives CASSNELAGGDMAQYF.

J is TRBJ1-2 and V is TRBV5-1, with D uncertain. The CDR3 spans 15 residues. Trimming stripped 0 bases from V and 0 bases from J, with 9 bases between. CDR1 and CDR2 (germline): SGHRS, YFSETQ. The CDR3 DNA reads TGCGCCAGCAGCTTGGTTGCAGGCCCTAACTATGGCTACACCTTC. This translates into CASSLVAGPNYGYTF. Based on the CDR3 plus reference TRBV5-1 and TRBJ1-2, the full variable domain is KAGVTQTPRYLIKTRGQQVTLSCSPISGHRSVSWYQQTPGQGLQFLFEYFSETQRNKGNFPGRFSGRQFSNSRSEMNVSTLELGDSALYLCASSLVAGPNYGYTFGSGTRLTVV.

This clonotype was seen only a few times. This chain connects TRBV3-1 to TRBJ2-5; D unclear. Germline loops: CDR1 LGHDT, CDR2 YNNKEL (reference sequence). The V end was cut by 2 bases, the J end by 7 bases, with 8 bases between. CDR3 length equals 12 residues. The CDR3 nucleotides are TGTGCCAGCAGCCAATCAGAAGGGACCCAGTACTTC. It yields the protein CASSQSEGTQYF.

This clonotype was detected ten times or more. The chain combines TRBV20-1 with TRBJ2-7, with 10 bases matching TRBD1. The J segment lost 5 bases and the V segment lost 4 bases, leaving 8 bases of the junction unmatched. Germline CDR1 reads DFQATT; CDR2 reads SNEGSKA (reference sequence). This CDR3 is 14 amino acids long. As DNA, the CDR3 is TGCAGTGCTAACACCGGGACAGGGGACGACGAGCAGTACTTC. Translated, it gives CSANTGTGDDEQYF.

The chain links TRBV6-5 to TRBJ1-1, with 11 positions matching TRBD1. Looked up from germline, CDR1 is MNHEY and CDR2 is SVGAGI. V shed 2 bases, J shed 10 bases, and the junction held 3 bases outside the gene matches. The CDR3 runs to 13 residues. The CDR3 nucleotides are TGTGCCAGCAGTTACGGACAGGGGGCGGGAGCTTTCTTT. Translating gives CASSYGQGAGAFF.